Following are 28 T cell receptor beta chains from one sample sequenced in a study of long-term antiretroviral therapy in people with HIV. The immunoSEQ assay was v3.0, run at survey level. The repertoire was sequenced with immunoSEQ multiplex PCR; TCRdb's copy has only in-frame clones and lacks some. This sample has tens of thousands of clones, with almost 97% found just once. The starting material was unsorted PBMCs, obtained 6.9 years after starting antiretroviral therapy. Receptors were obtained from a man aged 30 to 39 with HIV.

This chain uses TRBV7-2 with TRBJ2-7; 9 bases line up with TRBD2. Germline assignment: CDR1 SGHTA and CDR2 FQGNSA. The CDR3 is 16 residues long. Trimming at V came to 2 bases and at J to 1 base, leaving 6 bases not matched to a gene. The CDR3 DNA follows: TGTGCCAGCAGCTTATATGGACTAGCGAGTTCCTACGAGCAGTACTTC. Translating it yields CASSLYGLASSYEQYF.

The chain combines TRBV7-9 with TRBJ2-7, with D unresolved. Looked up from germline, CDR1 is SEHNR and CDR2 is FQNEAQ (reference sequence). The V gene lost 0 bases and the J gene lost 3 bases, with 6 bases spanning the gap. There are 13 residues in the CDR3. CDR3 region: CASSLAVHYEQYF. Here the CDR3 DNA reads TGTGCCAGCAGCTTAGCGGTACACTACGAGCAGTACTTC.

The chain couples TRBV7-8 to TRBJ2-7, with TRBD2 matching 7 bases. CDR1 is SGHVS, CDR2 FQNEAQ, per germline. Germline trimming cut 7 bases from V and 5 bases from J; bases unmatched to any gene: 20. The CDR3 length is 17 residues. CDR3 amino acids: CASTPSRSGASSDEQYF. For the CDR3, the DNA is TGTGCCAGCACCCCTTCCCGAAGCGGGGCTTCCTCGGACGAGCAGTACTTC.

V and J are TRBV7-9 and TRBJ1-4; D unresolved. CDR1 SEHNR and CDR2 FQNEAQ come from the germline V gene (reference sequence). The V end was cut by 1 base, the J end by 2 bases, with 8 bases between. This CDR3 spans 15 amino acids. The CDR3 loop reads CASSLDGQTNEKLFF. The CDR3 DNA reads as TGTGCCAGCAGCTTAGATGGGCAGACTAATGAAAAACTGTTTTTT.

This chain uses TRBV7-3 with TRBJ1-6; D is unresolved. In germline, CDR1 is SGHTA, CDR2 FQGTGA. The V and J ends lost 2 bases and 7 bases respectively, with 6 bases between them. The CDR3 sequence is 13 residues long. Written as DNA, the CDR3 is TGTGCCAGCAGCTTAGATTCCAATTCACCCCTCCACTTT. It yields the protein CASSLDSNSPLHF.

The genes are TRBV18 and TRBJ1-4; 10 positions match TRBD1. The trim removed 8 bases at V and 7 bases at J, leaving 10 bases unmatched. This CDR3 is 15 amino acids long. Germline CDR1 and CDR2: KGHSH and LQKENI. CDR3 in amino acids: CASRSTGGSVEKLFF. For the CDR3, the DNA is TGTGCCAGCCGTTCGACAGGGGGCAGCGTTGAAAAACTGTTTTTT. The full variable domain, rest sourced from reference TRBV18 and TRBJ1-4, is NAGVMQNPRHLVRRRGQEARLRCSPMKGHSHVYWYRQLPEEGLKFMVYLQKENIIDESGMPKERFSAEFPKEGPSILRIQQVVRGDSAAYFCASRSTGGSVEKLFFGSGTQLSVL.

The CDR3 sequence is CASSGRTGYKTQYF. CDR3 DNA sequence: TGTGCCAGCAGCGGGCGGACAGGGTATAAGACCCAGTACTTC. This rearrangement joins TRBV7-8 to TRBJ2-5; the match to TRBD1 covers 8 bases. CDR3 length equals 14 residues. With V trimmed by 5 bases and J by 6 bases, 8 bases remained unmatched. The germline CDR1 and CDR2 sequences are SGHVS and FQNEAQ.

The chain employs TRBV7-2 and TRBJ2-3; D may match TRBD1 or TRBD2 (5 bases each). Per the germline V gene, CDR1 is SGHTA and CDR2 is FQGNSA. This CDR3 contains 16 residues. V was shortened by 5 bases and J by 0 bases, with 15 bases between the two germline ends. CDR3 nucleotides: TGTGCCAGCAGCAGGGGACCTCCGTCTAGCACAGATACGCAGTATTTT. Its protein product is CASSRGPPSSTDTQYF.

The chain links TRBV6-1 to TRBJ2-7; 7 nucleotides agree with TRBD1. The CDR3 extends over 13 amino acids. The V gene's germline CDR1 is MNHNS and CDR2 SASEGT. With V trimmed by 9 bases and J by 5 bases, 10 bases remained unmatched. In nucleotides, the CDR3 is TGTGCCAGTCAAAACTACAGGGGTAACGAGCAGTACTTC. Protein: CASQNYRGNEQYF.

This chain uses TRBV19 with TRBJ2-7; a possible D gene is TRBD2 (6 bases). Germline CDR1 and CDR2: LNHDA and SQIVND (reference sequence). V was pared by 1 base and J by 3 bases, with 13 bases between. This CDR3 has 15 amino acids. This chain's CDR3 is CASSIVSSAGYEQYF. The CDR3 coding sequence is TGTGCCAGTAGTATAGTATCTAGCGCGGGCTACGAGCAGTACTTC.

The CDR3: CASSENPTNEKLFF. The CDR3 coding sequence is TGTGCCAGCAGTGAAAACCCGACTAATGAAAAACTGTTTTTT. V usage is TRBV9 and J usage is TRBJ1-4; the D is unclear. CDR3 length equals 14 residues. Looked up from germline, CDR1 is SGDLS and CDR2 is YYNGEE. The germline V and J ends were trimmed by 5 bases and 2 bases, with 10 bases remaining between them.

This clone was found once. The CDR3 here is CASSQANGPGQPGELFF. The CDR3 bases are TGCGCCAGCAGCCAAGCGAACGGGCCCGGGCAGCCCGGGGAGCTGTTTTTT. This sequence joins TRBV4-3 and TRBJ2-2, with no clear D. V gave up 1 base and J gave up 6 bases, with 18 bases separating them. CDR1 and CDR2 from the germline V gene are LGHNA and YSLEER. The CDR3 length is 17 residues.

In its sample, this clone was seen once. The CDR3 coding sequence is TGTGCCAGCAGCCCCCCGGGACTAGCGGGAGGGCCGAAGTACTTC. Residues: CASSPPGLAGGPKYF. This chain connects TRBV4-2 to TRBJ2-7, with 16 bases aligning to TRBD2. CDR1 and CDR2 (germline): LGHNA, YNFKEQ. Trimming at V came to 4 bases and at J to 11 bases, leaving 8 bases not matched to a gene. The CDR3 is 15 residues long.

V and J are TRBV25-1 and TRBJ1-2; the D gene is possibly TRBD1 (5 bases). Deletions cut 5 bases from V and 3 bases from J, with 19 bases between. CDR3 length: 16 amino acids. CDR1 and CDR2 (germline): MGHDK, SYGVNS. CDR3: CASSPGGNLGYYGYTF. In DNA, the CDR3 is TGTGCCAGCAGTCCTGGGGGGAATCTGGGATACTATGGCTACACCTTC.

The chain joins TRBV27 to TRBJ1-2; no reliable D call. CDR1 is MNHEY, CDR2 SMNVEV, per germline (reference sequence). The V end lost 2 bases, the J end lost 7 bases, and 11 bases lay between the germline ends. This CDR3 is built from 13 residues. The CDR3 loop is CASSLGSGSGYTF. CDR3 nucleotides: TGTGCCAGCAGTTTAGGGTCGGGAAGTGGCTACACCTTC.

This chain joins TRBV7-6 and TRBJ2-7; 7 nucleotides match TRBD1. The CDR3 extends over 16 amino acids. Trimming cost V 1 base and J 5 bases; bases outside gene matches: 11. CDR1 is SGHVS, CDR2 FNYEAQ, per germline. CDR3 sequence: CASSLGAGDSLNEQYF. CDR3 nucleotide sequence: TGTGCCAGCAGCTTAGGGGCTGGGGACAGTTTAAACGAGCAGTACTTC.

Concerning this clone itself: The limits of the CDR3 on the DNA are not certain, so only TCRdb's listed CDR3 is given. The chain links TRBV9 to TRBJ1-2. Germline CDR1 SGDLS, CDR2 YYNGEE. A total of 16 residues make up the CDR3, ends included. The CDR3 sequence is CASSGGLSGPSYGYTF.

This rearrangement joins TRBV4-3 to TRBJ1-1, with a possible D match to TRBD1 (6 bases). Germline values: CDR1 LGHNA, CDR2 YSLEER. V shed 0 bases and J shed 1 base, with 9 bases lying between them. The CDR3 loop spans 15 amino acids. The CDR3 spells CASSQDQGTNTEAFF. The CDR3 DNA reads as TGCGCCAGCAGCCAAGATCAGGGGACGAACACTGAAGCTTTCTTT.

This clone was found once. The chain couples TRBV18 to TRBJ2-5; no firm D call. CDR1 is KGHSH and CDR2 is LQKENI in the germline V gene. The CDR3 length is 13 residues. V lost 0 bases to trimming and J lost 2 bases, with 4 bases between them. Written as DNA, the CDR3 is TGTGCCAGCTCACCACCATCACAAGAGACCCAGTACTTC. It codes for CASSPPSQETQYF.

The chain carries TRBV5-6 and TRBJ2-1, with D perhaps matching TRBD1 (6 bases). Germline loops: CDR1 SGHDT, CDR2 YYEEEE. This CDR3 region has 13 residues. The V gene lost 3 bases and the J gene lost 7 bases, with 11 bases spanning the gap. The CDR3 here is CASSWTARNEQFF. The CDR3 DNA follows: TGTGCCAGCAGCTGGACAGCCCGGAATGAGCAGTTCTTC.

The chain couples TRBV19 to TRBJ1-5; D is unclear. The CDR3 is 12 amino acids. In germline, CDR1 is LNHDA, CDR2 SQIVND (reference sequence). The V gene lost 5 bases and the J gene lost 4 bases, with 6 bases spanning the gap. CDR3 amino acids: CASSEANQPQHF. In DNA form, the CDR3 reads TGTGCCAGTAGTGAGGCTAATCAGCCCCAGCATTTT. Supplemented by reference TRBV19 and TRBJ1-5, the full variable domain reads DGGITQSPKYLFRKEGQNVTLSCEQNLNHDAMYWYRQDPGQGLRLIYYSQIVNDFQKGDIAEGYSVSREKKESFPLTVTSAQKNPTAFYLCASSEANQPQHFGDGTRLSIL.

This rearrangement joins TRBV5-4 to TRBJ2-7; tentative D call: TRBD1 (6 bases). The ends were cut back, 0 bases at V and 5 bases at J, with 12 bases in the middle. Germline CDR1 SGHNT, CDR2 YYREEE (reference sequence). The CDR3 length is 14 residues. The CDR3 protein is CASSLDRVVNEQYF. The DNA of the CDR3 is TGTGCCAGCAGCTTGGACAGGGTTGTAAACGAGCAGTACTTC.

The V call is TRBV7-2, the J call TRBJ2-2; D is possibly TRBD2 (6 bases). CDR3 length: 13 residues. The V end was cut by 5 bases, the J end by 8 bases, with 12 bases between. CDR1 is SGHTA, CDR2 FQGNSA, per germline. In DNA form, the CDR3 reads TGTGCCAGCAGCCCGTGGACTACTGGGGAGCTGTTTTTT. Translated, it gives CASSPWTTGELFF.

The J gene is TRBJ2-2, the V gene TRBV7-3; D is undetermined. Germline CDR1 SGHTA, CDR2 FQGTGA. Trimming took off 1 base at V and 3 bases at J, with 0 bases between the two ends. This CDR3 region has 12 residues. DNA of the CDR3: TGTGCCAGCAGCTTAAACACCGGGGAGCTGTTTTTT. This codes for CASSLNTGELFF.

The sample holds a few counts of this clone. The chain is built from TRBV4-3 and TRBJ1-1; D ambiguous. CDR1 and CDR2 (germline): LGHNA, YSLEER. The V and J ends lost 3 bases and 5 bases respectively, with 13 bases between them. This CDR3 contains 14 residues. CDR3 bases: TGCGCCAGCAGCCAGACGAGAGGATATACTGAAGCTTTCTTT. This sequence encodes CASSQTRGYTEAFF.

J is TRBJ2-1 and V is TRBV30; 9 nucleotides align to TRBD2. The CDR3 runs to 16 residues. V trimming: 1 base; J trimming: 9 bases; junction bases outside the gene matches: 13. Looked up from germline, CDR1 is GTSNPN and CDR2 is SVGIG (reference sequence). DNA of the CDR3: TGTGCCTGGAGTGAAAGGAGGAGCGGGGGGTGTTGTGAGCAGTTCTTC. Encoded protein: CAWSERRSGGCCEQFF.

The chain recombines TRBV7-9 with TRBJ2-5; D is perhaps TRBD1 (6 bases). Trimming removed 4 bases at V and 1 base at J, with 7 bases between. The CDR3 loop spans 13 amino acids. Germline V CDR1 and CDR2: SEHNR, FQNEAQ (reference sequence). The CDR3 region is CASSWDTQETQYF. The CDR3 nucleotides are TGTGCCAGCAGCTGGGACACCCAAGAGACCCAGTACTTC.

CDR3 amino acids: CASSLGARGGYNEQFF. The CDR3 DNA reads TGTGCCAGCAGCTTGGGGGCGCGGGGGGGGTACAATGAGCAGTTCTTC. The chain is built from TRBV7-8 and TRBJ2-1; 9 bases fit TRBD2. CDR3 length: 16 residues. The germline V gene has CDR1 SGHVS and CDR2 FQNEAQ. With V trimmed by 3 bases and J by 4 bases, 7 bases remained unmatched.